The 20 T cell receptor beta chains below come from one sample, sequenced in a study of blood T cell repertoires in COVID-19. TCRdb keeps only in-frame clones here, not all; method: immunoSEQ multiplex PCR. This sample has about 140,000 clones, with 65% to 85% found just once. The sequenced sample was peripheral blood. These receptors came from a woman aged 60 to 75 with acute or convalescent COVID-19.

DNA for the CDR3: TGTGCCAGCAGCCCCTATAGCAATCAGCCCCAGCATTTT. Amino acid sequence: CASSPYSNQPQHF. This sequence joins TRBV6-2 or TRBV6-3 and TRBJ1-5; D not resolved. The V gene lost 6 bases and the J gene lost 0 bases, with 6 bases spanning the gap. The CDR3 extends over 13 amino acids. Germline values: CDR1 MNHEY, CDR2 SVGEGT.

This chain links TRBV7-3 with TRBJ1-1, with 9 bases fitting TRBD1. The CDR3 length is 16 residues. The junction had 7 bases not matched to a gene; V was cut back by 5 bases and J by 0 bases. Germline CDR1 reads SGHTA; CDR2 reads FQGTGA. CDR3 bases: TGTGCCAGCAGCCCCGGGACAGGGACGTTGAACACTGAAGCTTTCTTT. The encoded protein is CASSPGTGTLNTEAFF.

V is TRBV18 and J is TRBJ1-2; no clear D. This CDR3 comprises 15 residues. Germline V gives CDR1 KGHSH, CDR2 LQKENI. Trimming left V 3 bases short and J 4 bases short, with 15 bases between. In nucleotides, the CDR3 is TGTGCCAGCTCACCGGTTGTGAGGCCCCTCTATGGCTACACCTTC. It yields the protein CASSPVVRPLYGYTF. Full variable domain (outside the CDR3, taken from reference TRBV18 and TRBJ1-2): NAGVMQNPRHLVRRRGQEARLRCSPMKGHSHVYWYRQLPEEGLKFMVYLQKENIIDESGMPKERFSAEFPKEGPSILRIQQVVRGDSAAYFCASSPVVRPLYGYTFGSGTRLTVV.

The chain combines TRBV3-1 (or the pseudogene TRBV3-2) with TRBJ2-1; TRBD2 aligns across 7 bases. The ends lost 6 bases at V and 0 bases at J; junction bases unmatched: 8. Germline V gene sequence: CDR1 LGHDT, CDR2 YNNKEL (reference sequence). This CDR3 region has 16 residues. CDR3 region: CASSVTGGSSYNEQFF. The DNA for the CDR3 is TGTGCCAGCAGTGTCACAGGCGGGAGCTCCTACAATGAGCAGTTCTTC.

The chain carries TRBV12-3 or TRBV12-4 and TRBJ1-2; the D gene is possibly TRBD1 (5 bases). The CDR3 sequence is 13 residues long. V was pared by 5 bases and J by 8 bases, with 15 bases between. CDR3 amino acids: CASSAGIPGGYTF. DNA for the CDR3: TGTGCCAGCAGTGCAGGGATACCGGGCGGCTACACCTTC.

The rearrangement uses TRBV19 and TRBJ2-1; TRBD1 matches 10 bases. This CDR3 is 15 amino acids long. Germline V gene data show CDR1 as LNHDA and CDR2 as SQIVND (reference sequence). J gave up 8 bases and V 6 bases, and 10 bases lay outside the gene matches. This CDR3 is CASSDYDRGQDEQFF. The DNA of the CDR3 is TGTGCCAGTAGCGACTACGACAGGGGGCAGGATGAGCAGTTCTTC.

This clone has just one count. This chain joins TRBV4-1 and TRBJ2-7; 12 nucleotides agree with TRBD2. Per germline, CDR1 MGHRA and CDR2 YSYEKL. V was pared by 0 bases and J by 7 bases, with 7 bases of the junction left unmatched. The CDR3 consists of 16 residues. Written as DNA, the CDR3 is TGCGCCAGCAGCCAAGATGGGACTAGCGGGTTTCTGGAGCAGTACTTC. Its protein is CASSQDGTSGFLEQYF.

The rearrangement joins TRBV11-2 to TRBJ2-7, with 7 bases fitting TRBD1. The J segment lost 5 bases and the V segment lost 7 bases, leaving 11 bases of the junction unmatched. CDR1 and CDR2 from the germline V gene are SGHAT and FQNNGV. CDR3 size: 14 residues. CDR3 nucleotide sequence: TGTGCCAGCAAGGAGAGCGACAGGGCCAACGAGCAGTACTTC. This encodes CASKESDRANEQYF. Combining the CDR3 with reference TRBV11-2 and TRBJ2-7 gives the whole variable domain EAGVAQSPRYKIIEKRQSVAFWCNPISGHATLYWYQQILGQGPKLLIQFQNNGVVDDSQLPKDRFSAERLKGVDSTLKIQPAKLEDSAVYLCASKESDRANEQYFGPGTRLTVT.

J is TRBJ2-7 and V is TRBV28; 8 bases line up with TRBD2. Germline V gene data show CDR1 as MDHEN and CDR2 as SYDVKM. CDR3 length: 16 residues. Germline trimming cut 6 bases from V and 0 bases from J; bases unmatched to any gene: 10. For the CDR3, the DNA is TGTGCCAGCAGCAAAACCTTAGCGGGAATCTCCTACGAGCAGTACTTC. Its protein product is CASSKTLAGISYEQYF.

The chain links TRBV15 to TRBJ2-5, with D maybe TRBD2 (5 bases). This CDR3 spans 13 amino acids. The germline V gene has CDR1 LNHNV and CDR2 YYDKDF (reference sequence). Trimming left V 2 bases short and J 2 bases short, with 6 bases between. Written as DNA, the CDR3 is TGTGCCACCAGCAGAACTAGACAAGAGACCCAGTACTTC. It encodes CATSRTRQETQYF.

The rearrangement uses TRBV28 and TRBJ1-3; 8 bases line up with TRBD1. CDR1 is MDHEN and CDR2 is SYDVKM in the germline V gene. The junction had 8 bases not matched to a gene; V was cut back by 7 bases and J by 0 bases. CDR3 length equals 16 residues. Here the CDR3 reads CASTAGGHYSGNTIYF. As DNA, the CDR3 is TGTGCCAGCACGGCAGGGGGCCATTACTCTGGAAACACCATATATTTT. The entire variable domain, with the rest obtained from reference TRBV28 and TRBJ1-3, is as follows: DVKVTQSSRYLVKRTGEKVFLECVQDMDHENMFWYRQDPGLGLRLIYFSYDVKMKEKGDIPEGYSVSREKKERFSLILESASTNQTSMYLCASTAGGHYSGNTIYFGEGSWLTVV.

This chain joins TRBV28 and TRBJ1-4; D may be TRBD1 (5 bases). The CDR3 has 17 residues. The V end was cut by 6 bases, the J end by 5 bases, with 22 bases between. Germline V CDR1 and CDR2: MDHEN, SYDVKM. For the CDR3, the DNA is TGTGCCAGCAGACTAGGGTCGCGGGGCCTCGGGAATGAAAAACTGTTTTTT. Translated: CASRLGSRGLGNEKLFF.

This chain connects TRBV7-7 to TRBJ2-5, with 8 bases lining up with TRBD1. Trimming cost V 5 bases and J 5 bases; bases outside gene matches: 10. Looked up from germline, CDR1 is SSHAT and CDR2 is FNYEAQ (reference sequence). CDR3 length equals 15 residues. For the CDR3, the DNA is TGTGCCAGCAGCGCCGGACAGGGCGGGTTGGAGACCCAGTACTTC. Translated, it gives CASSAGQGGLETQYF.

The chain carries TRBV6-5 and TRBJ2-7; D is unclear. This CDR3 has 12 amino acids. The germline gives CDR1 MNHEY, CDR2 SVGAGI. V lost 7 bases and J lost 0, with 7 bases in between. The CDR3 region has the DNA TGTGCCAGCACGCGGAGCTCCTACGAGCAGTACTTC. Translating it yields CASTRSSYEQYF.

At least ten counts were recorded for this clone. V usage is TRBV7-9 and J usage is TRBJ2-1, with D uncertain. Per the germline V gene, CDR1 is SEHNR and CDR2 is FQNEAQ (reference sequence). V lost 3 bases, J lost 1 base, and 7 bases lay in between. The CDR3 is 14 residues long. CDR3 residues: CASSFSGSYNEQFF. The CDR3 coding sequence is TGTGCCAGCAGCTTTTCAGGATCCTACAATGAGCAGTTCTTC.

The CDR3 DNA is TGTGCCAGCAGCCACGGACAGGGCTCTCACGAGCAGTACTTC. The encoded protein is CASSHGQGSHEQYF. V usage is TRBV3-1 (or the pseudogene TRBV3-2) and J usage is TRBJ2-7; 8 nucleotides line up with TRBD1. The CDR3 covers 14 residues. Trimming cost V 3 bases and J 5 bases; bases outside gene matches: 6. Looked up from germline, CDR1 is LGHDT and CDR2 is YNNKEL (reference sequence).

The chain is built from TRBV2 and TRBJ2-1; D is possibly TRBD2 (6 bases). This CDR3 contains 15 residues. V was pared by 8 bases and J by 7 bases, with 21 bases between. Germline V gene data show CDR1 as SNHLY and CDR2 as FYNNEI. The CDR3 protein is CASSLGGTGGNEQFF. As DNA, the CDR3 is TGTGCCAGCTCGTTGGGCGGGACTGGGGGGAATGAGCAGTTCTTC.

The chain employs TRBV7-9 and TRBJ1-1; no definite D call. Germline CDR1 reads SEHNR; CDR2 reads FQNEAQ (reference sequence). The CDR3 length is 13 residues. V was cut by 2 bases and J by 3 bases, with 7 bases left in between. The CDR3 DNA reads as TGTGCCAGCAGCTTACTATCTGACACTGAAGCTTTCTTT. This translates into CASSLLSDTEAFF. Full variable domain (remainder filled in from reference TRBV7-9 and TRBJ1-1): DTGVSQNPRHKITKRGQNVTFRCDPISEHNRLYWYRQTLGQGPEFLTYFQNEAQLEKSRLLSDRFSAERPKGSFSTLEIQRTEQGDSAMYLCASSLLSDTEAFFGQGTRLTVV.

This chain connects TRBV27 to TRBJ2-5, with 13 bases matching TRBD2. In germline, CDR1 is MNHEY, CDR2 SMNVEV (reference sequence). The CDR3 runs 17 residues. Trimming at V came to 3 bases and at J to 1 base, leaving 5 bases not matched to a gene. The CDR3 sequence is CASSFTSGRARQETQYF. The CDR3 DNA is TGTGCCAGCAGTTTTACTAGCGGGAGGGCCCGCCAAGAGACCCAGTACTTC.

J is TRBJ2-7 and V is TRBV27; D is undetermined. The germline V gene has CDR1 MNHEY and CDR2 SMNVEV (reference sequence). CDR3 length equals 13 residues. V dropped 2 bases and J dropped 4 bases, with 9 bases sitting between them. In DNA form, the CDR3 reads TGTGCCAGCAGTTTAGCTGACACTTACGAGCAGTACTTC. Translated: CASSLADTYEQYF.